This T cell receptor beta chain was identified in a study of tumor and adjacent non-tumor tissue in lung cancer (dated by TCRdb to 2016 to 2019). General notes on the study: The cohort included 12 adenocarcinoma, 2 squamous cell carcinoma and 1 small cell lung cancer patients. Around 30 paired specimens, one tumor and one normal lung sample per patient, were profiled by TCRbeta CDR3 sequencing. In total, sequencing yielded fewer than 150 million productive TCRbeta reads, which works out to an average of approximately 4 million reads per sample. Bulk TCRbeta repertoires were compared between lung tumor tissue and matched distant non-tumor lung tissue obtained from 15 lung cancer patients. Ages among the 15 or so patients ranged from about 30 to 85 years, there were roughly ten men and 5 women, and disease was at TNM stage I to III.

The CDR1 and CDR2 encoded by the germline V gene are LGHNA and YNFKEQ. From its cysteine to its phenylalanine, the CDR3 spans 16 amino acids. Only the CDR3 DNA stays, 48 bases, in frame from base 1. RNA was isolated from bulk, unsorted tissue, and RNA quality was assessed with a NanoDrop ND-1000 and an Agilent 2100. Distant non-tumor tissue taken more than 3 cm from the tumor edge was used as the normal lung sample. All donors had newly diagnosed lung cancer, had not received prior chemotherapy, and were admitted for thoracic surgery in China between August and November 2014. The study excluded patients who had received radiotherapy or chemotherapy before or who had another cancer at the same time. Surgical tissue pieces of 1-2 cm3 were preserved in RNAlater solution and were kept at -80 degrees C until use. This clonotype showed up just a few times. This clone's antigen is unknown. No base quality values were provided; no much bigger clone lies one nucleotide off.

Broad study findings and their caveats: Neither the sequencing platform nor unique molecular identifiers are mentioned in the methods. With only around 16 patients in the cohort, the authors noted that larger samples and more detailed clinical data are needed. Significantly higher TCR diversity (inverse Simpson) was observed in tumor tissue than in normal lung tissue (around 450 vs 150, P = 0.0075, Mann-Whitney U test). Younger patients had significantly higher TCR diversity, and higher tumor TCR diversity was associated with shorter overall and disease-free survival. Because peripheral blood was not sequenced, blood TCRbeta repertoires in the lung cancer patients of the study were not examined. A significantly larger cumulative share of the repertoire was made up by the top 100 clones in normal lung than in tumor tissue.

The library was prepared using multiplex PCR. For sequencing, an Illumina HiSeq 2500 was employed. TCRbeta libraries were constructed through three rounds of nested PCR with primers (Table S4) according to protocols adapted from ARM-PCR. PCR products of 200-500 bp were gel-excised and purified with the QIAquick gel extraction kit before sequencing. The study's own analysis went as follows. Trimmomatic was used to clean the reads, FLASH was used to merge the reads into complete CDR3 sequences, and MiTCR was used to assign the reads to V(D)J germline segments. Clonal diversity was computed as the inverse Simpson's index with VDJtools. In-frame sequences lacking a premature stop codon were counted as productive reads. TCRdb took the public reads, trimmed them with fastp at Q25, ran MiXCR for clone calling and kept in-frame beta chains. Merged by CDR3 protein, the rows form single entries marked with the most common genes and DNA. The V and J calls here are based on TCRdb, not the publication. This sample holds about 80,000 distinct CDR3 sequences; roughly 80% were observed only once. The top ten clonotypes cover about half of the sample.

Recombination linked TRBV4-2 to TRBJ1-1; TRBD1 is possibly the D segment (6 matching bases). This TCR was recovered from a man aged 60 to 75 with non-small cell lung cancer. The sample comprised distant non-tumor lung tissue. The CDR3 sequence is CAGSQVGQLENTEAFF. The sequenced DNA is TGTGCTGGCAGCCAGGTCGGACAGCTTGAGAACACTGAAGCTTTCTTT.